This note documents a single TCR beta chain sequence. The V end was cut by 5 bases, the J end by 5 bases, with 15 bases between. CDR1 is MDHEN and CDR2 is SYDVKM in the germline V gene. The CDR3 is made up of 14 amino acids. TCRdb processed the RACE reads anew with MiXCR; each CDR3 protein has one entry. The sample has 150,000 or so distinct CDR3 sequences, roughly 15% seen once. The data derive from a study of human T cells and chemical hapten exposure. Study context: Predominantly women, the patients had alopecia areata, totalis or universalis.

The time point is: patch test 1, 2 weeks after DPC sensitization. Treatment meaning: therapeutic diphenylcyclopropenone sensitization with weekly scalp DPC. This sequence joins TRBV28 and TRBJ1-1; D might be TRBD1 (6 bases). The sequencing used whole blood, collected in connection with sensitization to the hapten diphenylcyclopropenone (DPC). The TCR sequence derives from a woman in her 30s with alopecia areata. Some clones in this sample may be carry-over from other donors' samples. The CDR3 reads CASSRDTSGTEAFF. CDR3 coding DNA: TGTGCCAGCAGTAGGGACACATCGGGAACTGAAGCTTTCTTT. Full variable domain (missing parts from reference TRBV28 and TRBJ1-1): DVKVTQSSRYLVKRTGEKVFLECVQDMDHENMFWYRQDPGLGLRLIYFSYDVKMKEKGDIPEGYSVSREKKERFSLILESASTNQTSMYLCASSRDTSGTEAFFGQGTRLTVV.